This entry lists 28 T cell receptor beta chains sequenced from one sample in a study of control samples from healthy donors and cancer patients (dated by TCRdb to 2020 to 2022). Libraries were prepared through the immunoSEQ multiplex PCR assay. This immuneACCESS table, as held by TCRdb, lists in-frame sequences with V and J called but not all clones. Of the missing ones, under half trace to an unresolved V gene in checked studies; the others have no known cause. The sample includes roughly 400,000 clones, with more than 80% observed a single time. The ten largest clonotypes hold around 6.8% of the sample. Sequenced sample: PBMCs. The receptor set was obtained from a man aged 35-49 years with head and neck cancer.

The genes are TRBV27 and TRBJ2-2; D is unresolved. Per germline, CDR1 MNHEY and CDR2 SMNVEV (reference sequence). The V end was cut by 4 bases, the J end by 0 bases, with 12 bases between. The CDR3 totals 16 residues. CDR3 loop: CASSYGFSTNTGELFF. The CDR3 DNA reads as TGTGCCAGCAGTTACGGGTTCTCGACGAACACCGGGGAGCTGTTTTTT.

Written as DNA, the CDR3 is TGTGCCAGTAACCGGGACAGGGAAGTGAATGAGCAGTTCTTC. The encoded protein is CASNRDREVNEQFF. The rearrangement joins TRBV19 to TRBJ2-1; TRBD1 agrees at 9 bases. Germline V gives CDR1 LNHDA, CDR2 SQIVND (reference sequence). J gave up 7 bases and V 7 bases, and 8 bases lay outside the gene matches. The CDR3 covers 14 residues.

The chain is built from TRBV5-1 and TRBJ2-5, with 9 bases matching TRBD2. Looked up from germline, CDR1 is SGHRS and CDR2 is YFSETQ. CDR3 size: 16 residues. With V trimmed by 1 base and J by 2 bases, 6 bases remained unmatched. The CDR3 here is CASSLRASGAQETQYF. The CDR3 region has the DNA TGCGCCAGCAGCTTGAGGGCTAGCGGGGCGCAAGAGACCCAGTACTTC.

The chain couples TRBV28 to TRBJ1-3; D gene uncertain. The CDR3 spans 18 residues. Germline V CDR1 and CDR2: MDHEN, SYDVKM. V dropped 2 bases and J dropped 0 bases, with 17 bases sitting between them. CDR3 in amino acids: CASSLNSPGVNSGNTIYF. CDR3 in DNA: TGTGCCAGCAGTTTAAACTCCCCCGGGGTTAACTCTGGAAACACCATATATTTT.

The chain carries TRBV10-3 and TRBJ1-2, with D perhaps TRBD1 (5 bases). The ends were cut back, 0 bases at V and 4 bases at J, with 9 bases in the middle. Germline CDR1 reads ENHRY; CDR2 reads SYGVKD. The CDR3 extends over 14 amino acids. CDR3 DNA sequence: TGTGCCATCAGTGAGTCGAGACAGACCTATGGCTACACCTTC. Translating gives CAISESRQTYGYTF.

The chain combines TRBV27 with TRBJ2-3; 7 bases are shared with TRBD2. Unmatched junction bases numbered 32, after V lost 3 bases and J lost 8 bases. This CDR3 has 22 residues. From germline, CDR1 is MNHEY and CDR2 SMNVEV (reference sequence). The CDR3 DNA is TGTGCCAGCAGTTTGGGGTCGCCGACCCACGGGGTTCTAGCGGAGACCGATACTACGCAGTATTTT. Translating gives CASSLGSPTHGVLAETDTTQYF.

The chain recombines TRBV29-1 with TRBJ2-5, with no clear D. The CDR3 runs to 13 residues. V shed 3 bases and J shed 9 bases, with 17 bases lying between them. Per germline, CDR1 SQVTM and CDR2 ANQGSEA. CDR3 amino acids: CSVERTSFAAQYF. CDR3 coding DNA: TGCAGCGTTGAGAGGACGTCCTTCGCCGCCCAGTACTTC. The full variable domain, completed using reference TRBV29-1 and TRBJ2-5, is SAVISQKPSRDICQRGTSLTIQCQVDSQVTMMFWYRQQPGQSLTLIATANQGSEATYESGFVIDKFPISRPNLTFSTLTVSNMSPEDSSIYLCSVERTSFAAQYFGPGTRLLVL.

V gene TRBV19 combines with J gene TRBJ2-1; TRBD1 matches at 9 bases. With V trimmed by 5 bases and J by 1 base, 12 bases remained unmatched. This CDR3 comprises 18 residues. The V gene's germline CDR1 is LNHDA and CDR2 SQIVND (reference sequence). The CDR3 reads CASSEGYRGPLSYNEQFF. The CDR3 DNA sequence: TGTGCCAGTAGTGAAGGGTACAGGGGGCCCTTATCCTACAATGAGCAGTTCTTC.

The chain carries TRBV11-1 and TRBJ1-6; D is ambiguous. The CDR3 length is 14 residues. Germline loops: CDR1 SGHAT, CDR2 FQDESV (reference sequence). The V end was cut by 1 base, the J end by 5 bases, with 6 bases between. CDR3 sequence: CASSLVGNNSPLHF. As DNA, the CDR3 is TGTGCCAGCAGCTTAGTCGGAAATAATTCACCCCTCCACTTT.

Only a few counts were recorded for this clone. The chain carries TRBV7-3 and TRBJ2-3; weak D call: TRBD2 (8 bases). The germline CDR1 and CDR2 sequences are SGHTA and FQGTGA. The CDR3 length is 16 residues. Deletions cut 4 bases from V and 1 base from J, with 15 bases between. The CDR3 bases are TGTGCCAGCAGCTCCTATAGCGGGACAGGCACAGATACGCAGTATTTT. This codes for CASSSYSGTGTDTQYF.

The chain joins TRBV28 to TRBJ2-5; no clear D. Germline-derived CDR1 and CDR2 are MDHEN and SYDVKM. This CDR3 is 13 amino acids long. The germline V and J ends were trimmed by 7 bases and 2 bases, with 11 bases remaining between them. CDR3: CASMSRAQETQYF. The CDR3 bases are TGTGCCAGCATGTCCCGGGCACAAGAGACCCAGTACTTC. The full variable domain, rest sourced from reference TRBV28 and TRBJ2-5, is DVKVTQSSRYLVKRTGEKVFLECVQDMDHENMFWYRQDPGLGLRLIYFSYDVKMKEKGDIPEGYSVSREKKERFSLILESASTNQTSMYLCASMSRAQETQYFGPGTRLLVL.

CDR3 sequence (DNA): TGTGCCAGCAGCTACCTTGGGACCGTACCCACAGATACGCAGTATTTT. Translated: CASSYLGTVPTDTQYF. This chain uses TRBV7-9 with TRBJ2-3; possibly TRBD1 or TRBD2 for D (5 bases each). The CDR3 has 16 residues. V lost 4 bases and J 2 bases, leaving 16 bases between the germline ends. CDR1 is SEHNR and CDR2 is FQNEAQ in the germline V gene (reference sequence).

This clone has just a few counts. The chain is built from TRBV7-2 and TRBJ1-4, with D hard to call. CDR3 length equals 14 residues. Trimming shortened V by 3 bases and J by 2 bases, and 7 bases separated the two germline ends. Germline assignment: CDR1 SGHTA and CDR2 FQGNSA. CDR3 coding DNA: TGTGCCAGCAGCTTTGGGTTGACTAATGAAAAACTGTTTTTT. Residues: CASSFGLTNEKLFF.

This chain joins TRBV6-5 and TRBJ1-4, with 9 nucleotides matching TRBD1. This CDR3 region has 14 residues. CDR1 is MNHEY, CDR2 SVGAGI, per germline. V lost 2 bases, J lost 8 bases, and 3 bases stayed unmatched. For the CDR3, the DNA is TGTGCCAGCAGTTACCGACAGGGGGGAGAAAAACTGTTTTTT. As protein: CASSYRQGGEKLFF.

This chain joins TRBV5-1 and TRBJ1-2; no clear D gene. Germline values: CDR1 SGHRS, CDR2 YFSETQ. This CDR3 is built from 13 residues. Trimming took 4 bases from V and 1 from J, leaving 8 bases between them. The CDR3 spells CASSTGVNYGYTF. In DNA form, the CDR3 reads TGCGCCAGCAGCACCGGGGTTAACTATGGCTACACCTTC.

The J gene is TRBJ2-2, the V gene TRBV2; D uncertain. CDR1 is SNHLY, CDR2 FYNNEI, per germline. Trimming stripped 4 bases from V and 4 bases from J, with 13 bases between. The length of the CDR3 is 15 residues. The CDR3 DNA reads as TGTGCCAGCAGTGTGGCCCGACCGGGCACCGGGGAGCTGTTTTTT. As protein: CASSVARPGTGELFF.

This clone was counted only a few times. CDR3 DNA: TGTGCCAGCAGTGGGAGGGGGCCCGACACTGAAGCTTTCTTT. It codes for CASSGRGPDTEAFF. V is TRBV6-2 or TRBV6-3 and J is TRBJ1-1; 7 bases line up with TRBD1. The V gene end was trimmed by 5 bases and the J gene end by 3 bases; junction bases not matched to a gene: 6. This CDR3 has 14 amino acids. Germline V gene data show CDR1 as MNHEY and CDR2 as SVGEGT.

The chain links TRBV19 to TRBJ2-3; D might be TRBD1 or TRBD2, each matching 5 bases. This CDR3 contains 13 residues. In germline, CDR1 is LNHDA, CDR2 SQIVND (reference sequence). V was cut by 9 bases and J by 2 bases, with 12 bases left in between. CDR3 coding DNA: TGTGCCAGCACGGGGACGCTCACAGATACGCAGTATTTT. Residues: CASTGTLTDTQYF.

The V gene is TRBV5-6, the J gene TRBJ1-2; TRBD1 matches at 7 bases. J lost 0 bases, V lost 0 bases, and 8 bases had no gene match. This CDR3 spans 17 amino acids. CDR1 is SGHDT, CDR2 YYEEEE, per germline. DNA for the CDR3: TGTGCCAGCAGCTTGGGACAGGGTTTTAGGGCTAACTATGGCTACACCTTC. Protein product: CASSLGQGFRANYGYTF.

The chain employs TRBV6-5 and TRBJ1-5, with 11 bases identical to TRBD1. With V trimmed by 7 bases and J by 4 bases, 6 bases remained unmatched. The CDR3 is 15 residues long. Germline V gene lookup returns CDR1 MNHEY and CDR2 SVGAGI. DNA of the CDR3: TGTGCCAGCAAATCCGGGACAGGGGGTAATCAGCCCCAGCATTTT. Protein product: CASKSGTGGNQPQHF.

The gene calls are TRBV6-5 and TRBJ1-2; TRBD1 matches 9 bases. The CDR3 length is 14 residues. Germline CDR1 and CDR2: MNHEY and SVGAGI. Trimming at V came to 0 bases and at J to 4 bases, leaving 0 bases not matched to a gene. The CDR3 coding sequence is TGTGCCAGCAGTTACTCGGACAGGGGCTATGGCTACACCTTC. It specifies CASSYSDRGYGYTF.

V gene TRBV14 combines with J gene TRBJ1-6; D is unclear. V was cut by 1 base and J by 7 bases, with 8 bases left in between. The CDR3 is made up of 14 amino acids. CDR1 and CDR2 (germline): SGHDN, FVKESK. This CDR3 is CASSQAIANSPLHF. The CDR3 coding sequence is TGTGCCAGCAGCCAAGCGATCGCCAATTCACCCCTCCACTTT.

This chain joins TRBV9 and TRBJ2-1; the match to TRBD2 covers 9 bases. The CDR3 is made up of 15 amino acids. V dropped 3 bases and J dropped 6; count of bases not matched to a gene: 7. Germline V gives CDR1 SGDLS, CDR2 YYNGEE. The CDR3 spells CASSASGGRGNEQFF. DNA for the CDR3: TGTGCCAGCAGCGCGAGCGGGGGGCGGGGCAATGAGCAGTTCTTC.

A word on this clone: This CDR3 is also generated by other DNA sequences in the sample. CDR3: CSVERNTEAFF. Written as DNA, the CDR3 is TGCAGCGTTGAAAGGAACACTGAAGCTTTCTTT. The chain links TRBV29-1 to TRBJ1-1, with D unresolved. The V gene lost 2 bases and the J gene lost 1 base, with 2 bases spanning the gap. From germline, CDR1 is SQVTM and CDR2 ANQGSEA. This CDR3 has 11 amino acids.

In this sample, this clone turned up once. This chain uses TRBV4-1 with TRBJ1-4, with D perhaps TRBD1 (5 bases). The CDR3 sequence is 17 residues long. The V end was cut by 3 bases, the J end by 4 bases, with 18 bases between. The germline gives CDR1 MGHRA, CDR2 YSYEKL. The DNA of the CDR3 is TGCGCCAGCAGCCACGGCAAGGGGCGGGATTTTAATGAAAAACTGTTTTTT. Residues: CASSHGKGRDFNEKLFF.

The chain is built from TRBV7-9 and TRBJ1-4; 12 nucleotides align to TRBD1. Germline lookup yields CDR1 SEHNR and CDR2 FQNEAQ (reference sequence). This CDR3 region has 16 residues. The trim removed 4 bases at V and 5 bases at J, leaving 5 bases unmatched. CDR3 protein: CASSSRDRGQNEKLFF. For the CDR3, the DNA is TGTGCCAGCAGCTCCCGGGACAGGGGGCAAAATGAAAAACTGTTTTTT.

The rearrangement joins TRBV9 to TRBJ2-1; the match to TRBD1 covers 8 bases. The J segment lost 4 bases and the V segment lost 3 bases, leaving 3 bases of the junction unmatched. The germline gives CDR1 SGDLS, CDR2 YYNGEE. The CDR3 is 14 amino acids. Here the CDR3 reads CASSGTGLYNEQFF. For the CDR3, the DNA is TGTGCCAGCAGCGGGACAGGGTTGTACAATGAGCAGTTCTTC.

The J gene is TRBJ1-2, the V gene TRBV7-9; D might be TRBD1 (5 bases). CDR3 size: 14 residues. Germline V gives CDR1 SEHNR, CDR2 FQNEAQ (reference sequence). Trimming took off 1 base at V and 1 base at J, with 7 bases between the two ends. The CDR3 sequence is CASSLVRDNYGYTF. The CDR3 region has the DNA TGTGCCAGCAGCTTAGTCAGGGATAACTATGGCTACACCTTC.